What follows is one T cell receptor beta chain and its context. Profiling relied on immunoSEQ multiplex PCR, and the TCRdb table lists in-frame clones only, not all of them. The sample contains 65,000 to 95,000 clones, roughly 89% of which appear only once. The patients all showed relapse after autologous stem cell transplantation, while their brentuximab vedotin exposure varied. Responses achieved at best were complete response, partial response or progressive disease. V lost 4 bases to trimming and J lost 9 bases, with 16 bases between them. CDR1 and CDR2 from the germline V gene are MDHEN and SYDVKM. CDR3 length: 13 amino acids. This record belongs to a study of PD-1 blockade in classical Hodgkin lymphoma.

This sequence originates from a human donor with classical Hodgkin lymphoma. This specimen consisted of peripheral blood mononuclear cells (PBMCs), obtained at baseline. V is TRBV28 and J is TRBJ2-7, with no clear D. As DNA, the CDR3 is TGTGCCAGCAGTTCCCTTTCAAGTCGCGGGCAGTACTTC. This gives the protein CASSSLSSRGQYF.